Each of the 27 T cell receptor beta chains below was sequenced from the same sample in a study of shared clonotypes between healthy human individuals. Profiling relied on immunoSEQ multiplex PCR, and the TCRdb table lists in-frame clones only, not all of them. The sample lists 450,000 to 600,000 clones; roughly 78% were seen once. Sequenced sample: PBMCs. Source of these receptors: a woman aged 40 to 55 in good health. Some clones in this sample may be carry-over from other donors' samples.

The rearrangement joins TRBV28 to TRBJ2-5; 14 positions match TRBD2. Matching the DNA end better, TRBJ2-7 makes the J call doubtful. Germline V gives CDR1 MDHEN, CDR2 SYDVKM. The CDR3 is 16 residues long. This CDR3 reads CASSLWGLAGAYEQYF. The CDR3 DNA reads as TGTGCCAGCAGTTTATGGGGACTAGCGGGAGCATACGAGCAGTACTTC.

This clone was detected only a few times. The chain is built from TRBV7-2 and TRBJ2-7; D may be TRBD1 (6 bases). The CDR3 contains 19 residues. Trimming pared 1 base from V and 3 bases from J, leaving 25 bases between. The germline V gene encodes CDR1 SGHTA and CDR2 FQGNSA. Here the CDR3 DNA reads TGTGCCAGCAGCTTAGGATGGCCAACAGGGTCTCTCCACCTCTACGAGCAGTACTTC. This translates into CASSLGWPTGSLHLYEQYF.

The rearrangement uses TRBV7-8 and TRBJ1-2, with D tentatively TRBD1 (6 bases). Germline assignment: CDR1 SGHVS and CDR2 FQNEAQ. The CDR3 loop spans 16 amino acids. V was clipped by 5 bases and J by 3 bases, with 19 bases between them. CDR3 residues: CASSPWGIPGDYGYTF. The CDR3 DNA is TGTGCCAGCAGCCCCTGGGGAATCCCAGGGGACTATGGCTACACCTTC.

Points on this clone: Other DNA sequences in the same sample also yield this CDR3. The CDR3 here is CASSYGGSYNEQFF. CDR3 DNA sequence: TGTGCCAGCAGTTACGGGGGTTCCTACAATGAGCAGTTCTTC. The chain is built from TRBV6-6 and TRBJ2-1; either TRBD1 or TRBD2 may fit D (5 bases each). Germline V lookup: CDR1 MNHNY, CDR2 SVGAGI (reference sequence). This CDR3 is 14 amino acids long. The V and J ends lost 2 bases and 1 base respectively, with 6 bases between them.

Details on this clone: Other DNA sequences in the same sample also yield this CDR3. This rearrangement joins TRBV29-1 to TRBJ2-1; 14 bases line up with TRBD2. CDR1 is SQVTM, CDR2 ANQGSEA, per germline. This CDR3 is built from 14 residues. The V segment lost 1 base and the J segment 7 bases; nucleotides outside the gene matches: 0. The CDR3 spells CSVEGLAGGNEQFF. Written as DNA, the CDR3 is TGCAGCGTTGAAGGACTAGCGGGGGGGAATGAGCAGTTCTTC.

The CDR3 protein is CASTKDSNQPQHF. CDR3 in DNA: TGTGCCAGCACCAAGGATAGCAATCAGCCCCAGCATTTT. The rearrangement uses TRBV6-1 and TRBJ1-5; D call uncertain. V gave up 7 bases and J gave up 0 bases, with 7 bases separating them. The CDR3 is 13 amino acids. CDR1 is MNHNS, CDR2 SASEGT, per germline.

The chain employs TRBV7-2 and TRBJ1-5; D is unclear. The CDR3 runs 14 residues. The V and J ends lost 0 bases and 3 bases respectively, with 6 bases between them. Germline V lookup: CDR1 SGHTA, CDR2 FQGNSA. Here the CDR3 DNA reads TGTGCCAGCAGCTTAGCGGAATTCAATCAGCCCCAGCATTTT. It codes for CASSLAEFNQPQHF.

As concerns this clone: Just one base apart from a much larger clone, this may be a read error. The chain combines TRBV7-2 with TRBJ2-3; D is possibly TRBD2 (6 bases). V was trimmed by 4 bases and J by 0 bases, leaving 8 bases between them. Germline loops: CDR1 SGHTA, CDR2 FQGNSA. This CDR3 is 14 amino acids long. CDR3 protein: CASSSGTSTDTQYF. The CDR3 DNA is TGTGCCAGCAGCTCCGGGACTAGCACAGATACGCAGTATTTT.

This chain joins TRBV7-2 and TRBJ2-7; 7 bases agree with TRBD1. Losses at the gene ends were 5 bases for V and 4 bases for J; bases not matched to a gene: 11. Germline V lookup: CDR1 SGHTA, CDR2 FQGNSA. The CDR3 is made up of 15 amino acids. The CDR3 is CASSLQTGTSYEQYF. CDR3 coding DNA: TGTGCCAGCAGCCTTCAGACAGGGACATCGTACGAGCAGTACTTC.

This clone was counted a single time. This chain uses TRBV4-3 with TRBJ2-3, with D perhaps TRBD2 (5 bases). Germline V gene data show CDR1 as LGHNA and CDR2 as YSLEER. This CDR3 spans 15 amino acids. V shed 1 base and J shed 1 base, with 9 bases lying between them. CDR3 nucleotides: TGCGCCAGCAGCCAAGGGGGTAGCGGCACAGATACGCAGTATTTT. Its protein product is CASSQGGSGTDTQYF.

This chain uses TRBV5-1 with TRBJ1-2; D gene ambiguous. Germline CDR1 SGHRS, CDR2 YFSETQ. The CDR3 consists of 15 residues. Between the trimmed V and J ends, which lost 0 bases and 5 bases, there was a span of 14 bases. DNA of the CDR3: TGCGCCAGCAGCTTGGGAGGACGGGCCGGGTATGGCTACACCTTC. This gives the protein CASSLGGRAGYGYTF.

The chain uses TRBV6-6 and TRBJ2-5, with 10 bases identical to TRBD1. The junction had 9 bases not matched to a gene; V was cut back by 8 bases and J by 3 bases. The CDR3 runs to 15 residues. Germline CDR1 and CDR2: MNHNY and SVGAGI (reference sequence). This chain's CDR3 is CASASPGQGKETQYF. CDR3 bases: TGTGCCAGCGCTTCACCGGGACAGGGGAAAGAGACCCAGTACTTC.

The genes are TRBV5-1 and TRBJ2-7, with TRBD2 matching 7 bases. The CDR3 consists of 16 residues. Germline lookup yields CDR1 SGHRS and CDR2 YFSETQ. Germline trimming cut 1 base from V and 4 bases from J; bases unmatched to any gene: 11. CDR3 DNA: TGCGCCAGCAGCTTGATGTTTGCGGGAGATGGGTACGAGCAGTACTTC. This translates into CASSLMFAGDGYEQYF.

The chain employs TRBV5-1 and TRBJ1-2; unclear D gene. Trimming removed 0 bases from V and 7 bases from J, with 16 bases in between. Per germline, CDR1 SGHRS and CDR2 YFSETQ. This CDR3 is 15 amino acids long. CDR3 protein: CASSLDATAAFGYTF. The CDR3, as DNA: TGCGCCAGCAGCTTGGACGCCACAGCGGCTTTTGGCTACACCTTC.

The rearrangement joins TRBV5-4 to TRBJ2-7; the match to TRBD2 covers 9 bases. Germline CDR1 reads SGHNT; CDR2 reads YYREEE (reference sequence). This CDR3 comprises 16 residues. The V gene end was trimmed by 4 bases and the J gene end by 5 bases; junction bases not matched to a gene: 13. The CDR3 DNA reads as TGTGCCAGCAGCCCTGGCGGTGTAGCGGGAGATCACGAGCAGTACTTC. This encodes CASSPGGVAGDHEQYF.

The chain carries TRBV2 and TRBJ1-2; 11 bases agree with TRBD1. Germline loops: CDR1 SNHLY, CDR2 FYNNEI. V lost 6 bases to trimming and J lost 4 bases; unmatched junction nucleotides: 4. This CDR3 is 14 amino acids long. The CDR3 sequence: CASRWTGGTYGYTF. In DNA, the CDR3 is TGTGCCAGCAGATGGACAGGGGGCACCTATGGCTACACCTTC.

The rearrangement uses TRBV5-1 and TRBJ2-2, with TRBD2 matching over 10 bases. Per germline, CDR1 SGHRS and CDR2 YFSETQ. This CDR3 is built from 16 residues. The trim removed 4 bases at V and 6 bases at J, leaving 9 bases unmatched. The CDR3: CASSLRTSGRAGELFF. CDR3 sequence (DNA): TGCGCCAGCAGCCTCCGGACTAGCGGTCGGGCCGGGGAGCTGTTTTTT.

The chain employs TRBV13 and TRBJ2-2; 7 bases align to TRBD2. This CDR3 contains 15 residues. CDR1 PRHDT and CDR2 FYEKMQ come from the germline V gene (reference sequence). J lost 4 bases, V lost 5 bases, and 7 bases had no gene match. CDR3 bases: TGTGCCAGCAGCGCCCGGGACTACGGCACCGGGGAGCTGTTTTTT. Protein sequence: CASSARDYGTGELFF. The full variable domain, with the rest looked up from reference TRBV13 and TRBJ2-2, is AAGVIQSPRHLIKEKRETATLKCYPIPRHDTVYWYQQGPGQDPQFLISFYEKMQSDKGSIPDRFSAQQFSDYHSELNMSSLELGDSALYFCASSARDYGTGELFFGEGSRLTVL.

CDR3 sequence (DNA): TGTGCCAGCAGCTTGGGAACCTACGAGCAGTACTTC. Residues: CASSLGTYEQYF. The chain uses TRBV5-4 and TRBJ2-7, with D uncertain. The CDR3 covers 12 residues. Germline V lookup: CDR1 SGHNT, CDR2 YYREEE (reference sequence). Trimming stripped 0 bases from V and 2 bases from J, with 3 bases between.

The CDR3 loop is CASSWDQETQYF. The DNA of the CDR3 is TGTGCCAGCAGCTGGGACCAAGAGACCCAGTACTTC. This chain uses TRBV5-4 with TRBJ2-5; D not certain. Germline CDR1 and CDR2: SGHNT and YYREEE (reference sequence). Trimming cost V 3 bases and J 0 bases, with 3 bases left between them. The CDR3 runs 12 residues.

The J gene is TRBJ2-1, the V gene TRBV6-1, with D perhaps matching TRBD2 (5 bases). Germline V CDR1 and CDR2: MNHNS, SASEGT. The CDR3 contains 11 residues. V lost 6 bases and J 7 bases, leaving 7 bases between the germline ends. CDR3 nucleotides: TGTGCCAGCAGGTCGGGGAATGAGCAGTTCTTC. Translated: CASRSGNEQFF.

This clone was recorded only once. The chain carries TRBV7-7 and TRBJ2-5; no definite D call. The V end was cut by 5 bases, the J end by 4 bases, with 14 bases between. Germline V gene data show CDR1 as SSHAT and CDR2 as FNYEAQ (reference sequence). The CDR3 extends over 14 amino acids. The DNA of the CDR3 is TGTGCCAGCAGCCAAACGGCTGGCCCAGAGACCCAGTACTTC. It encodes CASSQTAGPETQYF.

This chain links TRBV25-1 with TRBJ2-3; D perhaps matches TRBD1 (5 bases). From germline, CDR1 is MGHDK and CDR2 SYGVNS. There are 14 residues in the CDR3. V was cut by 6 bases and J by 3 bases, with 13 bases left in between. CDR3 in amino acids: CASRRTFLTDTQYF. The CDR3 coding sequence is TGTGCCAGCAGGAGGACATTCCTAACAGATACGCAGTATTTT.

This chain joins TRBV28 and TRBJ2-7; D is perhaps TRBD2 (5 bases). Looked up from germline, CDR1 is MDHEN and CDR2 is SYDVKM. The germline V and J ends were trimmed by 6 bases and 6 bases, with 18 bases remaining between them. The CDR3 is 14 amino acids. DNA for the CDR3: TGTGCCAGCAGACCCGGACTCGCCATCGGCGAGCAGTACTTC. It translates to CASRPGLAIGEQYF.

V usage is TRBV11-3 and J usage is TRBJ2-1; TRBD1 or TRBD2 may be the D gene (5 bases each). The CDR3 totals 14 residues. Germline CDR1 is SGHNT and CDR2 is YENEEA. Deletions cut 2 bases from V and 3 bases from J, with 8 bases between. The CDR3 is CASSLRGDYNEQFF. Here the CDR3 DNA reads TGTGCCAGCAGCTTAAGGGGAGACTACAATGAGCAGTTCTTC.

There are many counts of this clone. The V call is TRBV7-9, the J call TRBJ2-7; D uncertain. This CDR3 has 15 residues. Germline V gene data show CDR1 as SEHNR and CDR2 as FQNEAQ (reference sequence). Trimming took off 5 bases at V and 0 bases at J, with 14 bases between the two ends. The CDR3 DNA reads TGTGCCAGCAGCCCCTCCCGGCAGAGCTCCTACGAGCAGTACTTC. Translated: CASSPSRQSSYEQYF.

Points on this clone: Other DNA sequences within the sample encode an identical CDR3. The chain employs TRBV5-5 and TRBJ2-1; TRBD1 matches at 11 bases. The V segment lost 4 bases and the J segment 4 bases; nucleotides outside the gene matches: 4. This CDR3 spans 15 amino acids. Germline CDR1 and CDR2: SGHKS and YYEKEE (reference sequence). In DNA form, the CDR3 reads TGTGCCAGCAGCCTCGGACAGGGGGCGTACAATGAGCAGTTCTTC. Translated, it gives CASSLGQGAYNEQFF. Full variable domain (missing parts from reference TRBV5-5 and TRBJ2-1): DAGVTQSPTHLIKTRGQQVTLRCSPISGHKSVSWYQQVLGQGPQFIFQYYEKEERGRGNFPDRFSARQFPNYSSELNVNALLLGDSALYLCASSLGQGAYNEQFFGPGTRLTVL.